This is a list of T cell receptor beta chains from one sample in a study of cytomegalovirus exposure and HLA in healthy donors. Profiled with immunoSEQ multiplex PCR; TCRdb holds only in-frame clones, not every one. This sample yields over 150,000 clones, of which 65% to 85% are seen a single time; just under 3% belongs to the top ten. Source material: PBMCs. These TCRs come from a woman aged 30 to 39 in good health and CMV-seronegative. CDR3s include the opening cysteine and the closing phenylalanine or tryptophan. D genes are given only for firm matches. A row's size may be missing; if present it is once, few, many or a size class.

NA,TRBV5-1,TRBJ2-5,NA,CASSLTPWRRYQETQYF,TGCGCCAGCAGCTTGACACCATGGAGGAGGTACCAAGAGACCCAGTACTTC
TRBD1,TRBV19,TRBJ1-2,NA,CASSISRRDSKIYSYTF,TGTGCCAGTAGTATAAGTCGGCGGGACAGTAAAATTTATAGCTACACCTTC
NA,TRBV6-5,TRBJ2-7,NA,CASSYSAFYEQYF,TGTGCCAGCAGTTACTCGGCTTTCTACGAGCAGTACTTC
TRBD2,TRBV30,TRBJ2-3,NA,CAWSVPREGLADTQYF,TGTGCCTGGAGTGTACCGCGGGAGGGCCTTGCAGATACGCAGTATTTT
NA,TRBV7-8,TRBJ1-5,NA,CASSLGGIRNQPQHF,TGTGCCAGCAGCTTGGGCGGGATCCGCAATCAGCCCCAGCATTTT
NA,TRBV29-1,TRBJ2-7,NA,CSVEGVAVAGADYEQYF,TGCAGCGTTGAAGGGGTAGCGGTGGCGGGTGCTGACTACGAGCAGTACTTC
TRBD2,TRBV28,TRBJ2-1,NA,CASSLRLAGGPYNEQFF,TGTGCCAGCAGTCTCAGACTAGCGGGAGGGCCATACAATGAGCAGTTCTTC
NA,TRBV9,TRBJ1-2,few,CASSVSGLRGYTF,TGTGCCAGCAGCGTGTCGGGGTTACGTGGCTACACCTTC
TRBD1,TRBV9,TRBJ1-6,NA,CASSEDRDSPLHF,TGTGCCAGCAGCGAGGACAGGGATTCACCCCTCCACTTT
TRBD1,TRBV5-4,TRBJ1-2,NA,CASSSPDRGYGYTF,TGTGCCAGCAGCTCTCCGGACAGGGGCTATGGCTACACCTTC
TRBD1,TRBV5-1,TRBJ2-2,NA,CASSQGTGGSGELFF,TGCGCCAGCAGCCAAGGGACAGGGGGCTCCGGGGAGCTGTTTTTT
NA,TRBV30,TRBJ1-1,NA,CAWCGLGGGTEAFF,TGTGCCTGGTGTGGATTGGGGGGGGGCACTGAAGCTTTCTTT
TRBD1,TRBV30,TRBJ1-1,NA,CAWSGSRTGGTYEAFF,TGTGCCTGGAGTGGTTCTCGGACAGGGGGGACCTATGAAGCTTTCTTT
NA,TRBV7-8,TRBJ1-3,NA,CASSPNSGNTIYF,TGTGCCAGCAGCCCCAACTCTGGAAACACCATATATTTT
TRBD2,TRBV27,TRBJ2-7,once,CASSLAGGINEQYF,TGTGCCAGCAGTTTGGCGGGAGGGATCAACGAGCAGTACTTC
NA,TRBV7-2,TRBJ2-6,NA,CASSPRLSGANVLTF,TGTGCCAGCAGCCCGAGGTTGAGCGGGGCCAACGTCCTGACTTTC
TRBD2,TRBV6-1,TRBJ2-7,NA,CASSDRAGGEPYEQYF,TGTGCCAGCAGTGACCGAGCGGGAGGGGAACCCTACGAGCAGTACTTC
NA,TRBV6-4,TRBJ1-2,few,CASSAEPQGPYPF,TGTGCCAGCAGTGCCGAACCCCAGGGGCCTTACCCCTTC
TRBD2,TRBV30,TRBJ2-3,NA,CAWSPLGAGGPRENTQYF,TGTGCCTGGAGTCCGCTCGGGGCGGGAGGCCCCCGTGAGAATACGCAGTATTTT
TRBD1,TRBV28,TRBJ1-1,once,CASSYLGTEPMNTEAFF,TGTGCCAGCAGCTACCTCGGGACAGAGCCGATGAACACTGAAGCTTTCTTT
NA,TRBV25-1,TRBJ2-3,NA,CASSEGPRTSKTQYF,TGTGCCAGCAGTGAGGGCCCCAGGACAAGCAAGACGCAGTATTTT
TRBD1,TRBV9,TRBJ2-7,NA,CASSPRTGGAREQYF,TGTGCCAGCAGCCCCCGGACAGGGGGAGCGAGAGAGCAGTACTTC
NA,TRBV6-1,TRBJ1-1,few,CASSPQRFGNTEAFF,TGTGCCAGCAGCCCCCAGAGGTTCGGGAACACTGAAGCTTTCTTT
TRBD1,TRBV5-1,TRBJ1-5,NA,CASSLEGAQPQHF,TGCGCCAGCAGCTTGGAGGGGGCCCAGCCCCAGCATTTT
TRBD1,TRBV9,TRBJ2-7,NA,CASSVGTGGEQYF,TGTGCCAGCAGCGTAGGGACAGGTGGTGAGCAGTACTTC
NA,TRBV2,TRBJ1-4,few,CASADRENEKLFF,TGTGCCAGCGCAGACAGAGAAAATGAAAAACTGTTTTTT
NA,TRBV6-6,TRBJ2-7,once,CASRQTVHEQYF,TGTGCCAGCAGACAGACAGTACACGAGCAGTACTTC
TRBD1,TRBV5-1,TRBJ1-6,NA,CASSLNPGQIYNSPLHF,TGCGCCAGCAGCTTGAACCCGGGACAGATCTATAATTCACCCCTCCACTTT
TRBD2,TRBV28,TRBJ2-3,NA,CASSPVLAGEADTQYF,TGTGCCAGCAGTCCGGTCCTAGCGGGAGAGGCAGATACGCAGTATTTT
NA,TRBV5-1,TRBJ1-2,NA,CASSLDRDHGYTF,TGCGCCAGCAGCTTGGACAGGGACCATGGCTACACCTTC
NA,TRBV30,TRBJ2-1,NA,CAWSGWAPRYNEQFF,TGTGCCTGGAGTGGGTGGGCCCCCCGGTACAATGAGCAGTTCTTC
TRBD1,TRBV7-8,TRBJ2-1,NA,CASTRQGASDEQFF,TGTGCCAGCACCCGACAGGGGGCTTCAGATGAGCAGTTCTTC
NA,TRBV11-2,TRBJ2-7,NA,CASSLREWESISYEQYF,TGTGCCAGCAGCTTAAGGGAGTGGGAGTCAATCTCCTACGAGCAGTACTTC
NA,TRBV6-6,TRBJ2-1,NA,CASSYGGSYNEQFF,TGTGCCAGCAGTTACGGCGGGTCCTACAATGAGCAGTTCTTC
TRBD2,TRBV4-1,TRBJ2-7,once,CASSQVGTSGYEQYF,TGCGCCAGCAGCCAAGTGGGGACTAGCGGGTACGAGCAGTACTTC
TRBD2,TRBV7-9,TRBJ2-5,once,CASSLGRGMGLQETQYF,TGTGCCAGCAGCTTAGGGCGGGGGATGGGGCTACAAGAGACCCAGTACTTC
TRBD2,TRBV5-1,TRBJ2-7,NA,CASSRGSNSYEQYF,TGCGCCAGCAGCCGCGGGAGTAACTCCTACGAGCAGTACTTC
TRBD2,TRBV6-1,TRBJ2-1,NA,CASSVWGGTSGSNEQFF,TGTGCCAGCAGTGTGTGGGGCGGGACTAGCGGGAGCAATGAGCAGTTCTTC
NA,TRBV5-1,TRBJ1-1,NA,CASSLRQLTNTEAFF,TGCGCCAGCAGCTTGAGACAGTTGACGAACACTGAAGCTTTCTTT
NA,TRBV7-2,TRBJ1-5,once,CASSSRGGQPQHF,TGTGCCAGCAGCTCCAGAGGGGGTCAGCCCCAGCATTTT
NA,TRBV5-1,TRBJ2-7,NA,CASSSLHSSYEQYF,TGCGCCAGCAGCTCCCTGCACAGCTCCTACGAGCAGTACTTC
NA,TRBV13,TRBJ1-1,NA,CASTQQLMNTEAFF,TGTGCCAGCACCCAACAGCTAATGAACACTGAAGCTTTCTTT
TRBD1,TRBV4-1,TRBJ1-2,NA,CASSQGRGQEGYGYTF,TGCGCCAGCAGCCAGGGGAGGGGACAGGAGGGGTATGGCTACACCTTC
TRBD1,TRBV5-1,TRBJ2-5,NA,CASRLGQGETQYF,TGCGCCAGCAGATTAGGACAGGGTGAGACCCAGTACTTC
NA,TRBV5-1,TRBJ2-2,few,CASSLATSLNTGELFF,TGCGCCAGCAGCTTGGCGACTAGTCTGAACACCGGGGAGCTGTTTTTT
TRBD2,TRBV5-6,TRBJ2-7,once,CASSLGLAEWHEQYF,TGTGCCAGCAGCTTAGGACTAGCGGAGTGGCACGAGCAGTACTTC